Below, 19 T cell receptor beta chains from the same sample are listed, as sequenced in a study of cytomegalovirus exposure and HLA in healthy donors. PCR involved 60 Vbeta and 13 Jbeta primers. Assay used: immunoSEQ multiplex PCR; TCRdb lists only in-frame clones, some missing. The sample has under 300,000 clones, 75% to 85% seen once. The sample taken for sequencing was PBMCs. The receptors come from a woman aged 55-69 years in good health and CMV-seropositive.

Regarding this clone: Its ends do not fully match the called genes, so a read error is possible. The sample has other DNA sequences that encode this CDR3 too. The V and J genes are TRBV25-1 and TRBJ2-3; D is unclear. Germline lookup yields CDR1 MGHDK and CDR2 SYGVNS. The CDR3 runs 15 residues. CDR3 in DNA: TGTGCCAGCAGTGATATGGGCGTAAGCACGGATACGCAGTATTTT. This encodes CASSDMGVSTDTQYF.

V and J are TRBV14 and TRBJ2-7, with 7 bases that match TRBD1. This CDR3 spans 15 amino acids. V lost 1 base, J lost 3 bases, and 6 bases stayed unmatched. Looked up from germline, CDR1 is SGHDN and CDR2 is FVKESK. The CDR3 sequence: CASSQAQGTGYEQYF. The DNA of the CDR3 is TGTGCCAGCAGCCAAGCACAGGGGACGGGCTACGAGCAGTACTTC.

The chain employs TRBV13 and TRBJ2-6; 8 nucleotides line up with TRBD1. Losses at the gene ends were 4 bases for V and 0 bases for J; bases not matched to a gene: 5. From germline, CDR1 is PRHDT and CDR2 FYEKMQ (reference sequence). The CDR3 has 17 amino acids. In nucleotides, the CDR3 is TGTGCCAGCAGCTATGGACAGGGAAGCTCTGGGGCCAACGTCCTGACTTTC. This encodes CASSYGQGSSGANVLTF.

CDR3 DNA sequence: TGCAGCACGAGAGATAGCTCTGGGGCCAACGTCCTGACTTTC. Residues: CSTRDSSGANVLTF. The V call is TRBV29-1, the J call TRBJ2-6; no reliable D call. Trimming took 8 bases from V and 0 from J, leaving 11 bases between them. Germline CDR1 and CDR2: SQVTM and ANQGSEA. The CDR3 is 14 amino acids.

About this clone itself: This CDR3 is also generated by other DNA sequences in the sample. The chain carries TRBV6-1 and TRBJ2-3; D possibly corresponds to TRBD1 (6 bases). This CDR3 has 15 amino acids. Germline V gene data show CDR1 as MNHNS and CDR2 as SASEGT. With 6 bases removed from V and 3 bases from J, the gap between germline ends came to 16 bases. Here the CDR3 reads CASSRGPGETDTQYF. CDR3 DNA: TGTGCCAGCAGCCGCGGACCAGGGGAAACAGATACGCAGTATTTT.

The rearrangement joins TRBV7-9 to TRBJ2-7; TRBD2 matches 14 bases. CDR1 is SEHNR, CDR2 FQNEAQ, per germline (reference sequence). This CDR3 contains 15 residues. Germline trimming cut 5 bases from V and 6 bases from J; bases unmatched to any gene: 6. In DNA, the CDR3 is TGTGCCAGCAGCCCGACCGGGACTAGCGGGAGCGAGCAGTACTTC. Translation gives CASSPTGTSGSEQYF.

V and J are TRBV13 and TRBJ2-7, with unresolved D. Germline CDR1 and CDR2: PRHDT and FYEKMQ (reference sequence). The V gene lost 2 bases and the J gene lost 1 base, with 9 bases spanning the gap. This CDR3 is 14 amino acids long. The CDR3 is CASSLISGSYEQYF. The CDR3 DNA is TGTGCCAGCAGCTTAATTTCCGGGTCCTACGAGCAGTACTTC.

This clone came up once. This chain connects TRBV11-2 to TRBJ2-1; no firm D call. The CDR3 is made up of 15 amino acids. Germline CDR1 SGHAT, CDR2 FQNNGV. With 1 base removed from V and 6 bases from J, the gap between germline ends came to 13 bases. CDR3 nucleotide sequence: TGTGCCAGCAGCTTAGGACCCCCTCCGGGCAATGAGCAGTTCTTC. This sequence encodes CASSLGPPPGNEQFF. Full variable domain (remainder filled in from reference TRBV11-2 and TRBJ2-1): EAGVAQSPRYKIIEKRQSVAFWCNPISGHATLYWYQQILGQGPKLLIQFQNNGVVDDSQLPKDRFSAERLKGVDSTLKIQPAKLEDSAVYLCASSLGPPPGNEQFFGPGTRLTVL.

The J gene is TRBJ2-1, the V gene TRBV4-1; D possibly corresponds to TRBD2 (6 bases). CDR3 length: 16 residues. CDR1 MGHRA and CDR2 YSYEKL come from the germline V gene. V was clipped by 3 bases and J by 7 bases, with 19 bases between them. CDR3 bases: TGCGCCAGCAGCCAGCCGCGGGACCCTAAGGGGAATGAGCAGTTCTTC. It encodes CASSQPRDPKGNEQFF.

This clone was observed a few times. The rearrangement joins TRBV2 to TRBJ2-1; TRBD1 might be the D (6 bases). Germline V gene data show CDR1 as SNHLY and CDR2 as FYNNEI. This CDR3 has 16 amino acids. V shed 3 bases and J shed 4 bases, with 16 bases lying between them. CDR3 loop: CASSDAQGTTYNEQFF. The DNA of the CDR3 is TGTGCCAGCAGTGACGCCCAGGGGACAACATACAATGAGCAGTTCTTC.

The rearrangement links TRBV2 to TRBJ2-2; D possibly corresponds to TRBD2 (5 bases). V was clipped by 3 bases and J by 2 bases, with 10 bases between them. Germline CDR1 SNHLY, CDR2 FYNNEI. The CDR3 is 15 residues long. The CDR3 DNA sequence: TGTGCCAGCAGTGAGCGGACTCACAACACCGGGGAGCTGTTTTTT. It codes for CASSERTHNTGELFF.

This clone was found once. Other nucleotide sequences from this sample produce the same CDR3. The rearrangement joins TRBV7-9 to TRBJ2-5, with D maybe TRBD2 (5 bases). Germline values: CDR1 SEHNR, CDR2 FQNEAQ (reference sequence). CDR3 length equals 13 residues. Trimming removed 2 bases at V and 5 bases at J, with 9 bases between. The CDR3 DNA reads as TGTGCCAGCAGCTTAAGTGGGGAGGAGACCCAGTACTTC. Amino acids: CASSLSGEETQYF.

V usage is TRBV2 and J usage is TRBJ2-2, with 10 nucleotides matching TRBD2. Germline V gives CDR1 SNHLY, CDR2 FYNNEI. This CDR3 contains 16 residues. The trim removed 6 bases at V and 7 bases at J, leaving 11 bases unmatched. As DNA, the CDR3 is TGTGCCAGCAGGGCGACTAGCGGGTCGAGGGGCGGGGAGCTGTTTTTT. This encodes CASRATSGSRGGELFF.

This clone was seen a single time. V and J are TRBV7-9 and TRBJ1-2; 10 nucleotides line up with TRBD1. V trimming: 6 bases; J trimming: 3 bases; junction bases outside the gene matches: 7. This CDR3 is built from 15 residues. Germline V gene sequence: CDR1 SEHNR, CDR2 FQNEAQ (reference sequence). In nucleotides, the CDR3 is TGTGCCAGCAGTCGAACGGGGACAGGGGACTATGGCTACACCTTC. As protein: CASSRTGTGDYGYTF. Full variable domain (missing parts from reference TRBV7-9 and TRBJ1-2): DTGVSQNPRHKITKRGQNVTFRCDPISEHNRLYWYRQTLGQGPEFLTYFQNEAQLEKSRLLSDRFSAERPKGSFSTLEIQRTEQGDSAMYLCASSRTGTGDYGYTFGSGTRLTVV.

This chain uses TRBV28 with TRBJ2-7; D gene ambiguous. The CDR3 is 13 residues long. V gave up 3 bases and J gave up 4 bases, with 10 bases separating them. Germline V gene lookup returns CDR1 MDHEN and CDR2 SYDVKM. CDR3 protein: CASSFPPRYEQYF. The CDR3 DNA sequence: TGTGCCAGCAGTTTTCCCCCTAGGTACGAGCAGTACTTC. Complete variable domain (other parts from reference TRBV28 and TRBJ2-7): DVKVTQSSRYLVKRTGEKVFLECVQDMDHENMFWYRQDPGLGLRLIYFSYDVKMKEKGDIPEGYSVSREKKERFSLILESASTNQTSMYLCASSFPPRYEQYFGPGTRLTVT.

The chain employs TRBV18 and TRBJ1-5; D remains unclear. V was cut by 1 base and J by 0 bases, with 7 bases left in between. Germline V gene sequence: CDR1 KGHSH, CDR2 LQKENI. This CDR3 is 15 amino acids long. The CDR3 sequence is CASSPREVSNQPQHF. The CDR3 DNA is TGTGCCAGCTCACCACGGGAGGTTAGCAATCAGCCCCAGCATTTT.

This rearrangement joins TRBV10-1 to TRBJ2-1, with 8 bases lining up with TRBD2. The junction had 7 bases not matched to a gene; V was cut back by 8 bases and J by 4 bases. The CDR3 extends over 14 amino acids. The germline gives CDR1 WNHNN, CDR2 SYGVQD (reference sequence). DNA for the CDR3: TGCGCCAGCCTGACGGGGGGGAGGTACAATGAGCAGTTCTTC. The encoded protein is CASLTGGRYNEQFF.

This clone appeared once. This chain links TRBV29-1 with TRBJ2-1, with 12 positions matching TRBD2. The CDR3 is 18 residues long. V gave up 4 bases and J gave up 10 bases; unmatched junction bases: 20. Germline CDR1 and CDR2: SQVTM and ANQGSEA. CDR3 amino acids: CSVGLAGGPVRATYEQFF. CDR3 in DNA: TGCAGCGTTGGCCTAGCGGGAGGGCCGGTGAGAGCTACATACGAGCAGTTCTTC.

This clone was counted between two and nine times. V usage is TRBV28 and J usage is TRBJ2-7; 8 nucleotides agree with TRBD2. The trim removed 5 bases at V and 5 bases at J, leaving 8 bases unmatched. Germline CDR1 is MDHEN and CDR2 is SYDVKM. The CDR3 loop spans 14 amino acids. CDR3 nucleotides: TGTGCCAGCAGTCCCCCCAGCGGGAGTCACGAGCAGTACTTC. Translated, it gives CASSPPSGSHEQYF.